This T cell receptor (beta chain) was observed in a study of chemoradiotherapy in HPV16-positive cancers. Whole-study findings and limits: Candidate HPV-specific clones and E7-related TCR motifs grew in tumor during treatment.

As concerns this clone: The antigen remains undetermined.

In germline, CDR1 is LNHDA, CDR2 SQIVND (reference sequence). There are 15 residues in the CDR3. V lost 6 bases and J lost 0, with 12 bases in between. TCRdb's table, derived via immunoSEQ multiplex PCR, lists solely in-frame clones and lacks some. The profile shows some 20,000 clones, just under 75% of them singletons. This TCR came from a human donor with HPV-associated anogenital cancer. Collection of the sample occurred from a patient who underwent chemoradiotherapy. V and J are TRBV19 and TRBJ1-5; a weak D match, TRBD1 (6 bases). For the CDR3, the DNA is TGTGCCAGTAGGATTGGACAGAATAGCAATCAGCCCCAGCATTTT. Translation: CASRIGQNSNQPQHF.